This T cell receptor (beta chain) was recorded in a study of T cells after yellow fever vaccination. Study outcomes and limitations: Overall, a small share of clonotypes was seen in both CD4 and CD8 compartments.

Germline CDR1 MNHEY, CDR2 SMNVEV (reference sequence). This CDR3 is 13 amino acids long. V was cut by 4 bases and J by 4 bases, with 11 bases left in between. This clonotype was seen many times. Antigen unknown. UMIs were added to TCR cDNA along with a universal primer site when it was made by 5'RACE template switching. TCRdb passed the 5' RACE reads through MiXCR, listing each CDR3 protein once. This table has over 100,000 distinct CDR3 sequences, 8% to 9.5% appearing once. This chain joins TRBV27 and TRBJ2-7; possibly TRBD1 for D (5 bases). This TCR was recovered from a man aged 25 to 40 who received the YFV17D yellow fever vaccine. The sample in question was CD8+ T cells sorted from PBMCs, obtained 45 days after the yellow fever booster vaccination. In nucleotides, the CDR3 is TGTGCCAGCAGTTACTACCAGGGATACGAGCAGTACTTC. Its translation is CASSYYQGYEQYF.